A selection of T cell receptor beta chains follows, all from one sample in a study of blood T cell repertoires in COVID-19. Here immunoSEQ multiplex PCR was the method, and the copy in TCRdb shows in-frame clones only, minus some. The sample includes 180,000 or so clones, 86% of them seen just once. Sequencing used PBMCs or T cells enriched from blood (not recorded which). The origin of the receptors is a man aged 40-49 years with acute COVID-19. The CDR3 runs from the conserved cysteine through the conserved F or W. D genes are given only for firm matches. Size is stated for part of the rows, as once, few or many counts, or as a class when the clone is expanded.

NA TRBJ1-2 NA TRBV6-1 TGTGCCAGCAGTGAAGACGGGGGGAACTATGGCTACACCTTC CASSEDGGNYGYTF
TRBD1 TRBJ1-1 NA TRBV24-1 TGTGCCACCAGTGATGCCGGGACAGATAACACTGAAGCTTTCTTT CATSDAGTDNTEAFF
NA TRBJ1-1 NA TRBV4-1 TGCGCCAGCAGCCAAACTCAGGCAGTCATGAACACTGAAGCTTTCTTT CASSQTQAVMNTEAFF
TRBD1 TRBJ2-6 NA TRBV30 TGTGCCTGGAGTGTTCGGGACAGACACCTCTCTGGGGCCAACGTCCTGACTTTC CAWSVRDRHLSGANVLTF
NA TRBJ1-6 NA TRBV5-1 TGCGCCAGCAGCTTGGGAGCGGCGTATAGAGATTCACCCCTCCACTTT CASSLGAAYRDSPLHF
TRBD1 TRBJ1-2 NA TRBV5-6 TGTGCCAGCAGCTTTTGGGACAGGGACGGCTACACCTTC CASSFWDRDGYTF
TRBD1 TRBJ2-3 NA TRBV6-5 TGTGCCACCAGACCCCTTACAGGGGGCGCAGATACGCAGTATTTT CATRPLTGGADTQYF
NA TRBJ1-2 NA TRBV28 TGTGCCAGCAGTTTGACGCAGGGACAATATGGCTACACCTTC CASSLTQGQYGYTF
NA TRBJ2-7 NA TRBV9 TGTGCCAGCAGCGTATCCGTGGGAGAAGGATACGAGCAGTACTTC CASSVSVGEGYEQYF
TRBD2 TRBJ2-2 once TRBV7-2 TGTGCCAGCAGCCAAGCTAGCGGGGTTATGTCCGGGGAGCTGTTTTTT CASSQASGVMSGELFF
TRBD2 TRBJ2-3 NA TRBV5-1 TGCGCCAGCAGCATTGGGACTAGCGGGAGGACAGATACGCAGTATTTT CASSIGTSGRTDTQYF